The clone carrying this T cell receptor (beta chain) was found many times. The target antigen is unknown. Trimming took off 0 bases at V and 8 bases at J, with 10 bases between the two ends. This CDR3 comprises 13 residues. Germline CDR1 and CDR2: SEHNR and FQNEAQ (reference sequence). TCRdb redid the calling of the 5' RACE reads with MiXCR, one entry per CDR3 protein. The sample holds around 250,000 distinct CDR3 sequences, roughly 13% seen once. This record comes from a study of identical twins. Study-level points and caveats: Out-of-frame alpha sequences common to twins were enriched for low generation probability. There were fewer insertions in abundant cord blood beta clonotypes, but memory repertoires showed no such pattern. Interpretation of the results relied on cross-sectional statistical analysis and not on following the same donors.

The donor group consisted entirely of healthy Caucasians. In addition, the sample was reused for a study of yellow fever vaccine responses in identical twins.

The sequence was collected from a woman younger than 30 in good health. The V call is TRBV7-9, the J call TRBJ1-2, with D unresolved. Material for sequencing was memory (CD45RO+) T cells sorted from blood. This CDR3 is CASSLARSDGYTF. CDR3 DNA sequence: TGTGCCAGCAGCTTAGCGAGATCCGACGGCTACACCTTC.